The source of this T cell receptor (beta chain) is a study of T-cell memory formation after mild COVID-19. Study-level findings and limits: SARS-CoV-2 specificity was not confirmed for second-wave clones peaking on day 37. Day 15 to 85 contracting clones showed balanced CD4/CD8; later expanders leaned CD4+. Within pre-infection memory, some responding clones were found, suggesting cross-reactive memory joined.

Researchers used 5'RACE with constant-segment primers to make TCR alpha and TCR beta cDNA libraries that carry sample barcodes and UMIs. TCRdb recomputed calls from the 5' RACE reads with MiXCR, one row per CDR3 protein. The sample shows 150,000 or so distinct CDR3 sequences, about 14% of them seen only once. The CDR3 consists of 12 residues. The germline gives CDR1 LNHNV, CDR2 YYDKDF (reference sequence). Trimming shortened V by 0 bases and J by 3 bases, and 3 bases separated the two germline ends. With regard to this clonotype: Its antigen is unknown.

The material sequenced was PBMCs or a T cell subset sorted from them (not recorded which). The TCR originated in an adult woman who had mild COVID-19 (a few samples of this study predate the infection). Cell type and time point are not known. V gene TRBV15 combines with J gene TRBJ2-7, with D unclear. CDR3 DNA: TGTGCCACCAGCAGAGACGGCTACGAGCAGTACTTC. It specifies CATSRDGYEQYF.